The subject of this entry is one T cell receptor (beta chain). The data belong to a study of blood T cell repertoires in COVID-19. About the study: PBMCs, B-cell-depleted T cells, or T cells were the source of the cDNA or gDNA that made up the material.

In the source study's methods: Reference gene primer amplification gave estimated nucleated cell counts. Profiling relied on immunoSEQ multiplex PCR, and the TCRdb table lists in-frame clones only, not all of them. V, J and clone size are those of that table, while D and trimming were read from the DNA. The repertoire has some 120,000 clones, about four fifths of them found once; the top ten carry over 9.5%. V lost 5 bases and J 11 bases, leaving 22 bases between the germline ends. This CDR3 region has 15 residues. Germline CDR1 is SGHDT and CDR2 is YYEEEE. The rearrangement joins TRBV5-6 to TRBJ2-2; D perhaps matches TRBD1 (6 bases). This receptor was obtained from a human donor in a cohort sampled during active COVID-19. The source material was peripheral blood. Here the CDR3 DNA reads TGTGCCAGCAGTAACAGGGAAGTCTTGCTCGGTGAGCTGTTTTTT. Its protein product is CASSNREVLLGELFF.